This T cell receptor (beta chain) comes out of a study of blood T cell repertoires in COVID-19. Measured with immunoSEQ multiplex PCR; TCRdb has only the in-frame clones, and not every one. This repertoire shows almost 350,000 clones, roughly 90% found once; its top ten account for 1%. This TCR came from a woman younger than 45 who had been exposed to COVID-19. Sequenced: PBMCs or T cells enriched from blood (not recorded which).

Here the CDR3 DNA reads TGTGCCAGCAGCCCCACCGGGATTGACAATGAGCAGTTCTTC. Amino acids: CASSPTGIDNEQFF. V gene TRBV7-6 combines with J gene TRBJ2-1; TRBD2 is a possible D gene (5 bases). Trimming stripped 5 bases from V and 5 bases from J, with 13 bases between. The CDR3 has 14 residues. CDR1 SGHVS and CDR2 FNYEAQ come from the germline V gene.